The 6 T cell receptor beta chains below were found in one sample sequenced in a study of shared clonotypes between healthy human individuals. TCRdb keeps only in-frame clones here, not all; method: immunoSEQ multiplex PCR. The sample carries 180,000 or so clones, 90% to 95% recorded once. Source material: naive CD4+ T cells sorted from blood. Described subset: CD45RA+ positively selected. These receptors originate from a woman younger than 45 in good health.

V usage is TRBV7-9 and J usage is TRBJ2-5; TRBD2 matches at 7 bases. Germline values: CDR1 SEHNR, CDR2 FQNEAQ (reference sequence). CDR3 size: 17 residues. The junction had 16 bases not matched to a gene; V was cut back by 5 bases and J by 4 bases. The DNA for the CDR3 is TGTGCCAGCAGCCCGAGGTTGGGCGGGAGAAGCGGAGAGACCCAGTACTTC. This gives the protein CASSPRLGGRSGETQYF.

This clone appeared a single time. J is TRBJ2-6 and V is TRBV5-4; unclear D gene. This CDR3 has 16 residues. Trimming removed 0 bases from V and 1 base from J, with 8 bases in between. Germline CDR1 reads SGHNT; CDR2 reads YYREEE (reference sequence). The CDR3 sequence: CASSLAETSGANVLTF. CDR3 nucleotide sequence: TGTGCCAGCAGCTTGGCCGAAACATCTGGGGCCAACGTCCTGACTTTC.

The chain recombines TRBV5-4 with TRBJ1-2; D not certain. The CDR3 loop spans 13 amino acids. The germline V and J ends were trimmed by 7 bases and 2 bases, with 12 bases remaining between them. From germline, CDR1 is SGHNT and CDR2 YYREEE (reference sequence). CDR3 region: CASRREANYGYTF. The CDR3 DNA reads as TGTGCCAGCCGCAGAGAAGCCAACTATGGCTACACCTTC.

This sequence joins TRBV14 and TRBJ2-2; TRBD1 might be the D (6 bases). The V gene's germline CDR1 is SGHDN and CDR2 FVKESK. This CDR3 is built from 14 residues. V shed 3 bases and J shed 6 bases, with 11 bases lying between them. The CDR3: CASSQDWTAGELFF. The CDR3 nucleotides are TGTGCCAGCAGCCAGGACTGGACAGCCGGGGAGCTGTTTTTT.

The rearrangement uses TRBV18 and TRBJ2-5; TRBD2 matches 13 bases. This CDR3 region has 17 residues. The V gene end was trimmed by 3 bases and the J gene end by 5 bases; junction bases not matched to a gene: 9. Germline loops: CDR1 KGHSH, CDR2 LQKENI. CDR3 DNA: TGTGCCAGCTCACCCCGGACTAGCGGGAGTAGGCGGGAGACCCAGTACTTC. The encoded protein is CASSPRTSGSRRETQYF.

CDR3 nucleotide sequence: TGTGCCAGTAGTATAGGGGTCGGACTCCCCAACCAAAACATTCAGTACTTC. Protein product: CASSIGVGLPNQNIQYF. The chain employs TRBV19 and TRBJ2-4; maybe TRBD2 (5 bases). This CDR3 is 17 amino acids long. The germline V gene has CDR1 LNHDA and CDR2 SQIVND (reference sequence). V was trimmed by 1 base and J by 5 bases, leaving 18 bases between them.